This T cell receptor (beta chain) comes out of a study of T-cell reconstitution after alpha-beta-depleted transplantation in children (dated by TCRdb to about 2016). General notes on the study: Using TCR repertoire profiling, the study followed T-cell immune reconstitution in a quantitative way in children after TCRalphabeta/CD19-depleted allogeneic hematopoietic cell transplantation.

This clonotype came up many times. Its target antigen remains unknown. No clone much larger than this one lies a single base away; base qualities are absent. Library prep was done by PCR. These reads were obtained on an Illumina HiSeq 2500. TCR libraries were prepared with molecular barcoding, using unique molecular identifiers to normalize TCRbeta repertoire quantification. In TCRdb, the public reads were trimmed at Q25 with fastp and aligned with MiXCR, with productive beta chains retained. Rows matching on CDR3 protein sequence are summarized as one entry with the most common DNA and genes. The sample table records around 400,000 distinct CDR3 sequences; 20% of these occur just once. 3.5% to 4% of the sample belongs to the ten largest clones. The germline V gene specifies SQVTM as CDR1 and ANQGSEA as CDR2. V gives up 3 bases and J gives up 9 bases, and the segment between their germline ends measures 9 bases. The CDR3 goes from the cysteine to the phenylalanine over 11 residues. This entry keeps only the CDR3 DNA: 33 bases, framed from base 1.

Sequencing was performed on PBMCs from the stem cell graft donor, taken from the stem cell graft. This receptor chain uses TRBV29-1 and TRBJ2-1, with the D segment identity uncertain. The clonotype originates from a human donor who donated a stem cell graft to a child with acute myeloid leukemia. The bases read TGCAGCGTTGATGCGTCAAGTGAGCAGTTCTTC. This translates into CSVDASSEQFF.